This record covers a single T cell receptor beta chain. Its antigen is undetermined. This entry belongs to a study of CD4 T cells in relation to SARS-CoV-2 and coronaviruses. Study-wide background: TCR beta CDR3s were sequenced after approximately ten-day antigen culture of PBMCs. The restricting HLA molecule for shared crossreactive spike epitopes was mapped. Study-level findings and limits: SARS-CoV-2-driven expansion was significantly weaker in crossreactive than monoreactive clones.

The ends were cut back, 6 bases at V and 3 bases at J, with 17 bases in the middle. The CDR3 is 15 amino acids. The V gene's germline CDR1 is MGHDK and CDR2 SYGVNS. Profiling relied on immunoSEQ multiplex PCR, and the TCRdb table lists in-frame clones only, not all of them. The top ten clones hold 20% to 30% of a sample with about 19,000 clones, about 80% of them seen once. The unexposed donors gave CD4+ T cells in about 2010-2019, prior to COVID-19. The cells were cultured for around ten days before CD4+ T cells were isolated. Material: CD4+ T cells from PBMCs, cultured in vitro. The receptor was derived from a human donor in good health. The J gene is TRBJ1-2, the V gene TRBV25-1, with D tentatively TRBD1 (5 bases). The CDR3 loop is CASREVRGEDYGYTF. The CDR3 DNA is TGTGCCAGCAGAGAGGTTCGGGGCGAGGACTATGGCTACACCTTC.